This T cell receptor (beta chain) was sequenced in a study of beta chain features in type 1 diabetes (dated by TCRdb to 2016 to 2019). About the full investigation: No differences in mean age, gender distribution, total cell number or subset yield were found between patients and healthy donors. A total of roughly 99,000,000 sorted cells were examined across all samples, and the number of cells per subset was strongly correlated with RNA yield. In the study, TCRB repertoires of sorted circulating CD4+ T cell subsets from recently diagnosed type 1 diabetes patients were compared with those of matched healthy donors. Regulatory and stem cell-like memory subsets were obtained from only 8 patients and about eight healthy donors, while naive and central memory subsets were obtained from all 30 or so donors. What the authors observed across the whole study: PCR may preferentially amplify shorter templates, but because patient and control samples were amplified and corrected together, any resulting skew would affect both groups equally. Because the HLA sub-analyses included only small numbers of individuals, any influence of HLA type on TCRB rearrangement was left unresolved. Because cDNA was sequenced instead of genomic DNA, highly expressing activated cells could be over-represented, though the groups showed no difference in activation or CD3 levels. Fewer insertions and more nucleotide deletions at VDJ recombination sites were observed in patients with type 1 diabetes, implying thymic rearrangement abnormalities. The naive, central memory and regulatory TCRB repertoires appeared to resemble one another more closely among patients than among healthy donors. Type 1 diabetes patients showed a moderate but significant shortening of TCRB CDR3 length in all four CD4+ subsets.

The germline V gene supplies CDR1 SQVTM and CDR2 ANQGSEA. Taken from cysteine to phenylalanine, the CDR3 has 13 residues. The read is trimmed to its CDR3 DNA, 39 bases read in frame from base 1. V was cut back by 3 bases and J by 6 bases, leaving a gap of 12 bases between them. The entire amount of isolated RNA was reverse transcribed using the High Capacity cDNA Reverse Transcription Kit, so the sequenced TCRB transcripts were expressed ones. Naive, central memory and regulatory T cell samples underwent deep immunoSEQ sequencing, averaging around 3.9 million total reads per sample. Sorted cells were lysed in RLT buffer, and RNA was extracted using DNase-treated RNeasy Micro or Mini kits according to cell number. To prevent cross-contamination, every cell subset was processed on its own, while patient and healthy donor samples were processed together. TCRB sequences were amplified from cDNA with the immunoSEQ multiplex PCR, producing 87-bp fragments spanning the CDR3 region. Sequencing of the amplicons was done on the Illumina HiSeq platform. The authors' analysis ran thus. PCR bias was corrected computationally using synthetic template baselines, and reads within Hamming distance 2 were collapsed, with unmergeable singletons discarded. Reads were aligned against IMGT so that V, D and J genes, CDR3 length and insertions or deletions at six rearrangement sites could be assigned. Within each subset, clonotype counts were normalized to sorted cell number, and only after that were true diversity and Gini coefficients computed with the tcR R package. The overlap coefficient, calculated on TCRB nucleotide sequences, was used to quantify repertoire sharing. Imported from immuneACCESS, the table was reduced by TCRdb to in-frame sequences with V and J called. These copies leave out some clones; in studies compared against another copy, an unresolved V gene accounts for under half, and the cause of the remainder is not known. V and J calls and clone size are those listed in that table; D and trimming were worked out from the DNA. The sample table contains 150,000 to 200,000 clones; only one count was recorded for roughly 10% of them. 0.7% of the sample lies in the top ten.

Each donor gave one peripheral blood draw, approximately 110 mL on average, collected into heparinised tubes. A BD FACSAria II was used to sort naive, central memory, regulatory and stem cell-like memory CD4+ T cells with a panel that included CD45RO, CCR7, CD25, CD127, CD95 and CD27. Purity was above 95% for every sorted population. PBMCs were separated immediately by Lymphoprep density gradient centrifugation and were stained directly, without being cultured. So that batch effects would be minimized, each experiment stained and sorted samples in pairs, pairing one healthy donor with one patient. Details on this clone: No cognate antigen has been identified for it. No quality values exist for individual bases; no much larger clone is one base distant.

Sequenced sample: central memory CD4+ T cells from blood. Recombination connected TRBV29-1 to TRBJ1-5; TRBD1 is perhaps the D gene, given 5 matching bases. The receptor was derived from a woman under 40 with type 1 diabetes. The sequence in DNA is TGCAGCGTTGAGGCCAGGGAAGGTCAGCCCCAGCATTTT. This yields the protein CSVEAREGQPQHF.